These 5 T cell receptor beta chains originate from one sample sequenced in a study of blood T cell repertoires in COVID-19. Libraries were prepared by immunoSEQ multiplex PCR; TCRdb keeps only in-frame clonotypes and omits some of them. In the table there are 150,000 to 180,000 clones, 65% to 90% of which are singletons. Specimen: peripheral blood. These receptor sequences come from a woman aged 55-70 years with COVID-19, enrolled during active disease.

V usage is TRBV30 and J usage is TRBJ1-6; a possible D gene is TRBD1 (5 bases). The V gene lost 4 bases and the J gene lost 6 bases, with 10 bases spanning the gap. The CDR3 is 13 amino acids. Germline V gene lookup returns CDR1 GTSNPN and CDR2 SVGIG (reference sequence). CDR3 in amino acids: CAWIRQLNSPLHF. CDR3 nucleotides: TGTGCCTGGATAAGACAGCTTAATTCACCCCTCCACTTT.

This sequence joins TRBV5-8 and TRBJ2-1, with D possibly TRBD1 on 6 matching bases. The V gene lost 3 bases and the J gene lost 4 bases, with 8 bases spanning the gap. In germline, CDR1 is SGHTS, CDR2 YDEGEE. CDR3 length: 13 residues. DNA of the CDR3: TGTGCCAGCAGCTCGGACAGTTACAATGAGCAGTTCTTC. It translates to CASSSDSYNEQFF.

The CDR3 DNA reads TGTGCCAGCAGAGCCGGGACAGGGGGCTCCTACGAGCAGTACGTC. Its protein is CASRAGTGGSYEQYV. This rearrangement joins TRBV6-5 to TRBJ2-7; the match to TRBD1 covers 11 bases. The CDR3 runs 15 residues. V gave up 6 bases and J gave up 0 bases; unmatched junction bases: 4. Germline CDR1 reads MNHEY; CDR2 reads SVGAGI.

The rearrangement uses TRBV5-1 and TRBJ1-6, with 8 bases fitting TRBD1. This CDR3 comprises 15 residues. V lost 6 bases to trimming and J lost 7 bases; unmatched junction nucleotides: 9. CDR1 is SGHRS, CDR2 YFSETQ, per germline. The CDR3 region has the DNA TGCGCCAGCACCCCTGGACAGGGAAACAATTCACCCCTCCACTTT. Translation gives CASTPGQGNNSPLHF.

The V gene is TRBV5-1, the J gene TRBJ2-5; maybe TRBD2 (5 bases). CDR3 size: 15 residues. Germline CDR1 and CDR2: SGHRS and YFSETQ. V dropped 0 bases and J dropped 6 bases, with 15 bases sitting between them. The CDR3 is CASSLAVGERQTQYF. CDR3 coding DNA: TGCGCCAGCAGCTTGGCGGTCGGGGAGAGGCAGACCCAGTACTTC. Using reference TRBV5-1 and TRBJ2-5 for the parts outside the CDR3, the full variable domain is KAGVTQTPRYLIKTRGQQVTLSCSPISGHRSVSWYQQTPGQGLQFLFEYFSETQRNKGNFPGRFSGRQFSNSRSEMNVSTLELGDSALYLCASSLAVGERQTQYFGPGTRLLVL.